The rows below give T cell receptor beta chains drawn from one sample of a study of blood T cell repertoires in COVID-19. Clones were sequenced by immunoSEQ multiplex PCR, and TCRdb holds only the in-frame ones, with some missing. The sample contains about 25,000 clones, about 88% of which appear only once. Sequenced sample: peripheral blood. The source is a man in his sixties or seventies with acute or convalescent COVID-19. Each CDR3 is given with its conserved first and last residue.

CDR3	V	J
CAWRTQGALMNTEAFF	TRBV30	TRBJ1-1
CASSASTSGIGANVLTF	TRBV6-1	TRBJ2-6
CASSLGGAGSITYEQYF	TRBV11-2	TRBJ2-7
CASTATGSSYNEQFF	TRBV12-5	TRBJ2-1
CASRLASGLSSYNEQFF	TRBV12-2	TRBJ2-1
CASSSPGLASYNEQFF	TRBV7-6	TRBJ2-1
CASSLARGQLAIEQYF	TRBV7-8	TRBJ2-7
CASSLAVSGNTEAFF	TRBV5-5	TRBJ1-1
CASSEDSSGNTIYF	TRBV5-1	TRBJ1-3
CASTPVGNTGELFF	TRBV5-1	TRBJ2-2
CASISSSAGGYTF	TRBV10-2	TRBJ1-2
CASSLFRNTGELFF	TRBV14	TRBJ2-2
CASSSLGAGGPLAQYF	TRBV5-1	TRBJ2-3
CASSRGTGDQETQYF	TRBV7-9	TRBJ2-5
CAISEAGTSDHEQFF	TRBV10-3	TRBJ2-1
CASSPWEGGEQYF	TRBV9	TRBJ2-7
CARYGQAQHF	TRBV9	TRBJ1-5
CASSVQGGQPQHF	TRBV2	TRBJ1-5
CASSLPSGGDYEQFF	TRBV5-5	TRBJ2-1
CASNTYNQPQHF	TRBV6-5	TRBJ1-5
CASSTQSGGYNSPLHF	TRBV3-1/TRBV3-2	TRBJ1-6
CASSFSLGQRGLSQFF	TRBV11-2	TRBJ2-1
CASSLGRTGGYNEQFF	TRBV3-1/TRBV3-2	TRBJ2-1
CASSPLGGVRYEQYF	TRBV27	TRBJ2-7
CASSPDSVRGQPQHF	TRBV7-9	TRBJ1-5
CASSLAGRGASYEQYF	TRBV5-6	TRBJ2-7
CATNRQGPYEQYF	TRBV28	TRBJ2-7
CASSSGTVLSGNTIYF	TRBV7-7	TRBJ1-3
CASSLATRNEQFF	TRBV7-9	TRBJ2-1
CASSQGAGGPGDTQYF	TRBV4-2	TRBJ2-3
CASSHAGPVVHEQFF	TRBV7-8	TRBJ2-1
CASSWDSNNEQFF	TRBV11-1	TRBJ2-1
CSAGTEDQYF	TRBV20-1	TRBJ2-4
CASSLVVGTGTYEQYF	TRBV7-6	TRBJ2-7
CASSLGQGSEQFF	TRBV7-2	TRBJ2-1
CASSERGRGTQYF	TRBV6-1	TRBJ2-3
CASSQNPGSLQPQHF	TRBV4-2	TRBJ1-5
CSVRTGGMGYTF	TRBV29-1	TRBJ1-2
CASSLTAKNIQYF	TRBV7-3	TRBJ2-4
CASSLELGVNIQYF	TRBV5-1	TRBJ2-4
CASSQPPSEQFF	TRBV3-1/TRBV3-2	TRBJ2-1
CASSPSGKQANTGELFF	TRBV11-2	TRBJ2-2
CASSQERDSYNEQFF	TRBV4-2	TRBJ2-1
CASSQVRRGLYNEQFF	TRBV3-1/TRBV3-2	TRBJ2-1
CANGGPERTEAFF	TRBV5-4	TRBJ1-1
CASSFLFTGELFF	TRBV27	TRBJ2-2
CASSLDRGTLEAFF	TRBV11-2	TRBJ1-1